These T cell receptor beta chains were read from a single sample in a study of Graves' ophthalmopathy and Graves' hyperthyroidism. TCRdb re-called the multiplex PCR reads through MiXCR, storing one row per CDR3 protein. Of hundreds of thousands of distinct CDR3 sequences listed, 20% to 25% are singletons. Sequencing was carried out using peripheral blood. These receptors all come from a woman in her fifties or sixties with Graves' ophthalmopathy. The CDR3 runs from the conserved cysteine through the conserved F or W. A D gene is named only where the DNA matches it firmly. Clone size appears in some rows only: once, few, many, or a class for an expanded clone.

D: -; size: -; J: TRBJ2-4; V: TRBV14; CDR3: CASSQWAGDKNIQYF; DNA: TGTGCCAGCAGCCAGTGGGCAGGAGACAAAAACATTCAGTACTTC
D: -; size: -; J: TRBJ2-5; V: TRBV19; CDR3: CASSYSPAGRETQYF; DNA: TGTGCCAGCAGTTACTCCCCCGCAGGGAGGGAGACCCAGTACTTC
D: -; size: -; J: TRBJ1-1; V: TRBV3-1; CDR3: CASSLLQQNEAFF; DNA: TGTGCCAGCAGTTTGTTACAGCAAAATGAAGCTTTCTTT
D: -; size: many; J: TRBJ2-7; V: TRBV20-1; CDR3: CSARDRVGRYEQYF; DNA: TGCAGTGCTAGAGATCGAGTAGGACGATACGAGCAGTACTTC
D: -; size: many; J: TRBJ2-7; V: TRBV9; CDR3: CASSARADLIYEQYF; DNA: TGTGCCAGCAGCGCCCGAGCGGATCTAATCTACGAGCAGTACTTC
D: TRBD2; size: few; J: TRBJ2-7; V: TRBV30; CDR3: CAWMSRQTWTSGRETSYEQYF; DNA: TGTGCCTGGATGTCTCGACAAACCTGGACTAGCGGGAGGGAGACTTCCTACGAGCAGTACTTC
D: -; size: -; J: TRBJ1-5; V: TRBV20-1; CDR3: CSARDGSGPKGRPQHF; DNA: TGCAGTGCTAGAGATGGGTCAGGGCCCAAGGGTAGGCCCCAGCATTTT
D: -; size: many; J: TRBJ2-2; V: TRBV6-1; CDR3: CASRWGDNTGELFF; DNA: TGTGCCAGCAGGTGGGGGGATAACACCGGGGAGCTGTTTTTT
D: -; size: few; J: TRBJ1-2; V: TRBV3-1; CDR3: CASSLSPSWVGDYGYTF; DNA: TGTGCCAGCAGCCTATCTCCTAGCTGGGTAGGGGACTATGGCTACACCTTC
D: TRBD1; size: -; J: TRBJ1-2; V: TRBV29-1; CDR3: CSGRQGLYGYTF; DNA: TGCAGCGGACGACAGGGTTTGTATGGCTACACCTTC
D: TRBD2; size: -; J: TRBJ2-2; V: TRBV9; CDR3: CASSSSGREVGELFF; DNA: TGTGCCAGCAGCTCTAGCGGGAGGGAGGTCGGGGAGCTGTTTTTT
D: -; size: many; J: TRBJ1-6; V: TRBV6-5; CDR3: CASSSMDADSPLHF; DNA: TGTGCCAGCAGTTCCATGGACGCCGATTCACCCCTCCACTTT
D: -; size: many; J: TRBJ1-1; V: TRBV12-3/TRBV12-4; CDR3: CASSFQQYTEAFF; DNA: TGTGCCAGCAGTTTTCAACAGTACACTGAAGCTTTCTTT